A single sample gave rise to the 24 T cell receptor beta chains below, sequenced in a study of blood T cell repertoires in COVID-19. Some clones are missing from TCRdb's copy, which holds only in-frame ones; the method was immunoSEQ multiplex PCR. The profile shows about 70,000 clones, 60% to 85% of them singletons. Sequencing was performed on peripheral blood. These receptors all stem from a human donor in a cohort sampled during active COVID-19.

The chain is built from TRBV5-1 and TRBJ2-7; 10 bases line up with TRBD2. J was trimmed by 6 bases and V by 4 bases; bases with no gene match: 7. This CDR3 has 14 residues. The V gene's germline CDR1 is SGHRS and CDR2 YFSETQ. The CDR3 sequence: CASSPTGTSVEQYF. In nucleotides, the CDR3 is TGCGCCAGCAGCCCGACCGGGACTAGCGTCGAGCAGTACTTC. Combining the CDR3 with reference TRBV5-1 and TRBJ2-7 gives the whole variable domain KAGVTQTPRYLIKTRGQQVTLSCSPISGHRSVSWYQQTPGQGLQFLFEYFSETQRNKGNFPGRFSGRQFSNSRSEMNVSTLELGDSALYLCASSPTGTSVEQYFGPGTRLTVT.

The chain joins TRBV5-4 to TRBJ1-6; no definite D call. From germline, CDR1 is SGHNT and CDR2 YYREEE (reference sequence). V was cut by 4 bases and J by 5 bases, with 4 bases left in between. There are 12 residues in the CDR3. The CDR3 bases are TGTGCCAGCAGCAGAGATAATTCACCCCTCCACTTT. Its translation: CASSRDNSPLHF.

CDR3 in DNA: TGTGCCAGCAGCCTCGGCGGACAGCAGCGAAACACCATATATTTT. It specifies CASSLGGQQRNTIYF. The chain links TRBV28 to TRBJ1-3; TRBD1 is a possible D gene (6 bases). The V and J ends lost 6 bases and 5 bases respectively, with 17 bases between them. This CDR3 comprises 15 residues. CDR1 and CDR2 from the germline V gene are MDHEN and SYDVKM.

This chain joins TRBV6-6 and TRBJ2-7, with 10 nucleotides matching TRBD2. There are 13 residues in the CDR3. V lost 5 bases, J lost 6 bases, and 4 bases stayed unmatched. Looked up from germline, CDR1 is MNHNY and CDR2 is SVGAGI (reference sequence). CDR3 residues: CASSTSGVAEQYF. The CDR3 bases are TGTGCCAGCAGTACTAGCGGGGTAGCCGAGCAGTACTTC.

CDR3 region: CASSPEGQGSGYTF. The DNA of the CDR3 is TGTGCCAGCTCTCCGGAAGGACAGGGAAGTGGCTACACCTTC. This chain connects TRBV18 to TRBJ1-2; 8 nucleotides line up with TRBD1. CDR1 and CDR2 (germline): KGHSH, LQKENI. The CDR3 has 14 residues. Unmatched junction bases numbered 10, after V lost 6 bases and J lost 7 bases.

The V call is TRBV6-5, the J call TRBJ2-2, with a possible D match to TRBD2 (5 bases). This CDR3 comprises 13 residues. V lost 2 bases, J lost 7 bases, and 8 bases lay in between. CDR1 and CDR2 (germline): MNHEY, SVGAGI. CDR3: CASSYIEGGELFF. CDR3 nucleotides: TGTGCCAGCAGTTACATCGAGGGCGGGGAGCTGTTTTTT.

The V gene is TRBV7-2, the J gene TRBJ1-6; 7 positions agree with TRBD1. The CDR3 is 15 amino acids. Losses at the gene ends were 5 bases for V and 8 bases for J; bases not matched to a gene: 9. Germline V gives CDR1 SGHTA, CDR2 FQGNSA. CDR3 sequence (DNA): TGTGCCAGCAGCCTCTACGGGACAGCCGATTCACCCCTCCACTTT. Its translation: CASSLYGTADSPLHF.

This clone occurred once. The chain joins TRBV9 to TRBJ1-4, with no clear D. CDR3 length: 15 amino acids. Germline lookup yields CDR1 SGDLS and CDR2 YYNGEE. The V end was cut by 4 bases, the J end by 3 bases, with 13 bases between. CDR3 protein: CASSSRPSPNEKLFF. In nucleotides, the CDR3 is TGTGCCAGCAGCTCCAGGCCCTCGCCTAATGAAAAACTGTTTTTT.

In the case of this clone: An end of the junction does not agree with germline; a read error may underlie this. The CDR3 is CANSLGTGTGPGANVLTF. The DNA of the CDR3 is TGTGCCAACAGCTTAGGCACCGGGACAGGGCCTGGGGCCAACGTCCTGACTTTC. This chain uses TRBV7-9 with TRBJ2-6; 9 nucleotides line up with TRBD1. Germline V gene data show CDR1 as SEHNR and CDR2 as FQNEAQ (reference sequence). The CDR3 extends over 18 amino acids.

The chain is built from TRBV19 and TRBJ2-2; the match to TRBD2 covers 8 bases. This CDR3 has 15 amino acids. Germline-derived CDR1 and CDR2 are LNHDA and SQIVND (reference sequence). V was clipped by 5 bases and J by 0 bases; unmatched bases: 2. For the CDR3, the DNA is TGTGCCAGTAGTCGCGGGGGGACGAACACCGGGGAGCTGTTTTTT. It codes for CASSRGGTNTGELFF. The full variable domain, in which reference TRBV19 and TRBJ2-2 provide the parts outside the CDR3, is DGGITQSPKYLFRKEGQNVTLSCEQNLNHDAMYWYRQDPGQGLRLIYYSQIVNDFQKGDIAEGYSVSREKKESFPLTVTSAQKNPTAFYLCASSRGGTNTGELFFGEGSRLTVL.

This chain uses TRBV6-1 with TRBJ2-7, with 7 bases matching TRBD1. Germline CDR1 MNHNS, CDR2 SASEGT. The CDR3 sequence is 15 residues long. Trimming at V came to 0 bases and at J to 4 bases, leaving 6 bases not matched to a gene. CDR3 region: CASSEAPGQTYEQYF. CDR3 coding DNA: TGTGCCAGCAGTGAAGCCCCGGGACAGACGTACGAGCAGTACTTC.

The chain combines TRBV5-4 with TRBJ1-1; D not resolved. V was clipped by 4 bases and J by 0 bases, with 7 bases between them. The CDR3 has 13 amino acids. Germline V gene lookup returns CDR1 SGHNT and CDR2 YYREEE (reference sequence). This CDR3 is CASSLTVNTEAFF. The CDR3 DNA is TGTGCCAGCAGCCTTACAGTGAACACTGAAGCTTTCTTT. Supplemented by reference TRBV5-4 and TRBJ1-1, the full variable domain reads ETGVTQSPTHLIKTRGQQVTLRCSSQSGHNTVSWYQQALGQGPQFIFQYYREEENGRGNFPPRFSGLQFPNYSSELNVNALELDDSALYLCASSLTVNTEAFFGQGTRLTVV.

This chain joins TRBV19 and TRBJ1-5; 7 bases map to TRBD1. The CDR3 is 18 amino acids. V lost 4 bases and J lost 7; bases outside the gene matches: 19. Germline V gene sequence: CDR1 LNHDA, CDR2 SQIVND (reference sequence). Here the CDR3 reads CASSKILSLDRESQPQHF. CDR3 nucleotides: TGTGCCAGTAGTAAAATCCTCAGTCTAGACAGGGAAAGCCAGCCCCAGCATTTT. Full variable domain (outside the CDR3, taken from reference TRBV19 and TRBJ1-5): DGGITQSPKYLFRKEGQNVTLSCEQNLNHDAMYWYRQDPGQGLRLIYYSQIVNDFQKGDIAEGYSVSREKKESFPLTVTSAQKNPTAFYLCASSKILSLDRESQPQHFGDGTRLSIL.

Here the CDR3 reads CASSEVYTGANVLTF. The CDR3 DNA reads as TGTGCCAGCAGTGAAGTGTACACTGGGGCCAACGTCCTGACTTTC. This chain joins TRBV2 and TRBJ2-6; D gene uncertain. The CDR3 totals 15 residues. The germline CDR1 and CDR2 sequences are SNHLY and FYNNEI. V lost 1 base, J lost 2 bases, and 6 bases lay in between.

The chain uses TRBV9 and TRBJ2-7, with 9 positions matching TRBD1. The CDR3 loop spans 14 amino acids. The V gene's germline CDR1 is SGDLS and CDR2 YYNGEE. V dropped 3 bases and J dropped 4; count of bases not matched to a gene: 5. CDR3 sequence reads: CASSEGGQGYEQYF. In DNA, the CDR3 is TGTGCCAGCAGCGAGGGAGGACAGGGGTACGAGCAGTACTTC.

J is TRBJ2-1 and V is TRBV10-3; TRBD2 might be the D (6 bases). Germline V lookup: CDR1 ENHRY, CDR2 SYGVKD. The CDR3 contains 16 residues. V was clipped by 5 bases and J by 1 base, with 15 bases between them. The CDR3 DNA reads TGTGCCATCAGTCCCATGGGACTTCCTTCCTACAATGAGCAGTTCTTC. Amino acid sequence: CAISPMGLPSYNEQFF.

This clone was detected only a few times. The CDR3 region has the DNA TGTGCCAGTAGTAGGACAGTCGGTCAGCCCCAGCATTTT. It is translated as CASSRTVGQPQHF. The chain is built from TRBV19 and TRBJ1-5; TRBD1 is a possible D gene (6 bases). CDR3 length: 13 amino acids. The V gene's germline CDR1 is LNHDA and CDR2 SQIVND (reference sequence). V was cut by 4 bases and J by 6 bases, with 10 bases left in between.

The chain uses TRBV2 and TRBJ1-4, with TRBD1 as a possible D gene (5 bases). The CDR3 runs to 16 residues. Trimming took 3 bases from V and 8 from J, leaving 19 bases between them. Germline values: CDR1 SNHLY, CDR2 FYNNEI. CDR3 loop: CASSEFIRQGNEKLFF. The DNA of the CDR3 is TGTGCCAGCAGTGAGTTTATAAGGCAGGGAAACGAAAAACTGTTTTTT. Complete variable domain (other parts from reference TRBV2 and TRBJ1-4): EPEVTQTPSHQVTQMGQEVILRCVPISNHLYFYWYRQILGQKVEFLVSFYNNEISEKSEIFDDQFSVERPDGSNFTLKIRSTKLEDSAMYFCASSEFIRQGNEKLFFGSGTQLSVL.

The chain is built from TRBV19 and TRBJ2-1; D uncertain. The CDR3 has 15 residues. V was cut by 5 bases and J by 4 bases, with 15 bases left in between. Germline assignment: CDR1 LNHDA and CDR2 SQIVND (reference sequence). CDR3 amino acids: CASSPRSAGYNEQFF. CDR3 nucleotide sequence: TGTGCCAGTAGTCCCAGGTCGGCCGGTTACAATGAGCAGTTCTTC.

Relative to its sample, this clone is medium-sized. This sequence joins TRBV5-6 and TRBJ2-7, with 7 bases fitting TRBD1. This CDR3 is built from 14 residues. J lost 0 bases, V lost 7 bases, and 7 bases had no gene match. Germline CDR1 is SGHDT and CDR2 is YYEEEE. The DNA of the CDR3 is TGTGCCAGCGGAAGGACAGGCGCCTCCTACGAGCAGTACTTC. This gives the protein CASGRTGASYEQYF.

The chain carries TRBV10-3 and TRBJ2-7, with 7 bases aligning to TRBD1. The CDR3 totals 13 residues. CDR1 and CDR2 (germline): ENHRY, SYGVKD. V dropped 6 bases and J dropped 0; count of bases not matched to a gene: 2. CDR3 sequence (DNA): TGTGCCATCAGCAGGGACAGCTCCTACGAGCAGTACTTC. Amino acids: CAISRDSSYEQYF.

The chain employs TRBV6-5 and TRBJ1-1; 9 bases are shared with TRBD1. This CDR3 is built from 14 residues. V lost 5 bases, J lost 5 bases, and 6 bases stayed unmatched. Germline lookup yields CDR1 MNHEY and CDR2 SVGAGI. The CDR3 DNA reads as TGTGCCAGCAGTAGCACAGGGGGCGAAACTGAAGCTTTCTTT. Translated, it gives CASSSTGGETEAFF.

The chain recombines TRBV19 with TRBJ2-7; weak D call: TRBD1 (6 bases). V was shortened by 5 bases and J by 0 bases, with 8 bases between the two germline ends. The CDR3 is 13 amino acids. The germline V gene has CDR1 LNHDA and CDR2 SQIVND (reference sequence). CDR3: CASSSDSSYEQYF. The DNA of the CDR3 is TGTGCCAGTAGTTCGGACAGCTCCTACGAGCAGTACTTC.

The genes are TRBV5-4 and TRBJ1-1; D is unclear. V dropped 5 bases and J dropped 1 base, with 9 bases sitting between them. The CDR3 sequence is 13 residues long. From germline, CDR1 is SGHNT and CDR2 YYREEE (reference sequence). The CDR3 sequence: CASRFQENTEAFF. CDR3 in DNA: TGTGCCAGCAGATTTCAGGAGAACACTGAAGCTTTCTTT. Drawing the rest from reference TRBV5-4 and TRBJ1-1, the complete variable domain is ETGVTQSPTHLIKTRGQQVTLRCSSQSGHNTVSWYQQALGQGPQFIFQYYREEENGRGNFPPRFSGLQFPNYSSELNVNALELDDSALYLCASRFQENTEAFFGQGTRLTVV.